What follows are 7 T cell receptor beta chains derived from one specimen sequenced in a study of beta chain features in type 1 diabetes. These receptors have no identified antigens. Sequencing targeted expressed TCRB transcripts, as all isolated RNA had been reverse transcribed. Repertoires were generated with immunoSEQ multiplex PCR, while TCRdb's copy carries only in-frame clones and drops some. The sample lists some 130,000 clones; 7.5% to 9.5% were seen once. Points from the study as a whole: The study found moderately but significantly shorter TCRB CDR3s in all four CD4+ subsets of Type 1 diabetes patients.

What was sequenced was central memory CD4+ T cells from blood. The receptor set was obtained from a young man with type 1 diabetes.

The chain uses TRBV7-2 and TRBJ2-7; 7 nucleotides line up with TRBD1. The CDR3 runs to 12 residues. Germline trimming cut 5 bases from V and 4 bases from J; bases unmatched to any gene: 2. CDR1 SGHTA and CDR2 FQGNSA come from the germline V gene. CDR3 DNA: TGTGCCAGCAGCCCAGGGGGATACGAGCAGTACTTC. Translating gives CASSPGGYEQYF.

The chain has TRBV28 and TRBJ1-5, with 11 bases that match TRBD1. The germline V gene encodes CDR1 MDHEN and CDR2 SYDVKM. The CDR3 is 14 residues long. V trimming: 5 bases; J trimming: 7 bases; junction bases outside the gene matches: 4. CDR3 sequence (DNA): TGTGCCAGCAGTCGGGACAGGGGGGTACAGCCCCAGCATTTT. As protein: CASSRDRGVQPQHF. Complete variable domain (other parts from reference TRBV28 and TRBJ1-5): DVKVTQSSRYLVKRTGEKVFLECVQDMDHENMFWYRQDPGLGLRLIYFSYDVKMKEKGDIPEGYSVSREKKERFSLILESASTNQTSMYLCASSRDRGVQPQHFGDGTRLSIL.

This clone showed up just a few times. The V and J genes are TRBV7-9 and TRBJ1-4; 7 positions match TRBD1. Looked up from germline, CDR1 is SEHNR and CDR2 is FQNEAQ (reference sequence). The CDR3 covers 14 residues. V gave up 3 bases and J gave up 4 bases; unmatched junction bases: 2. Here the CDR3 reads CASSFGTVNEKLFF. CDR3 in DNA: TGTGCCAGCAGCTTCGGGACAGTTAATGAAAAACTGTTTTTT.

In this sample, this clone turned up a few times. The rearrangement uses TRBV18 and TRBJ1-2; no clear D. CDR3 length: 15 amino acids. Trimming cost V 3 bases and J 2 bases, with 13 bases left between them. The V gene's germline CDR1 is KGHSH and CDR2 LQKENI. The CDR3 sequence: CASSPSVEANYGYTF. The CDR3 DNA reads TGTGCCAGCTCACCTTCGGTAGAAGCGAACTATGGCTACACCTTC.

Notes on this clone: This sample also contains other DNA sequences that code for the same CDR3. The chain combines TRBV25-1 with TRBJ1-2; D possibly corresponds to TRBD1 (6 bases). The CDR3 length is 13 residues. The V gene lost 3 bases and the J gene lost 5 bases, with 10 bases spanning the gap. Germline V gives CDR1 MGHDK, CDR2 SYGVNS. CDR3 coding DNA: TGTGCCAGCAGTGAGGGGACACGATATGGCTACACCTTC. Protein: CASSEGTRYGYTF.

The rearrangement joins TRBV10-2 to TRBJ2-7; D is ambiguous. This CDR3 is built from 12 residues. Per germline, CDR1 WSHSY and CDR2 SAAADI. V was cut by 4 bases and J by 2 bases, with 6 bases left in between. The CDR3 DNA is TGCGCCAGCAGTGGACACGCCTACGAGCAGTACTTC. Protein product: CASSGHAYEQYF.

Only a few counts were recorded for this clone. The V gene is TRBV6-1, the J gene TRBJ2-3, with TRBD2 identical over 9 bases. Germline V CDR1 and CDR2: MNHNS, SASEGT. V lost 2 bases and J lost 5; bases outside the gene matches: 14. There are 18 residues in the CDR3. The CDR3 spells CASSEIALAGLGQDTQYF. The CDR3 DNA reads TGTGCCAGCAGTGAAATAGCGCTAGCGGGGCTAGGTCAAGATACGCAGTATTTT.